The 7 T cell receptor beta chains below all came from one sample that was sequenced in a study of T cells in localized non-small cell lung cancer. Some clones are missing from TCRdb's copy, which holds only in-frame ones; the method was immunoSEQ multiplex PCR. The sample consists of approximately 100,000 clones, roughly 93% of them appearing once. The material sequenced was PBMCs, taken before any cancer treatment. These receptors all come from a woman aged 40-69 years with stage II squamous cell lung carcinoma.

The genes are TRBV10-1 and TRBJ1-1; the D is unclear. Germline V gives CDR1 WNHNN, CDR2 SYGVQD (reference sequence). There are 13 residues in the CDR3. V was shortened by 6 bases and J by 1 base, with 9 bases between the two germline ends. The CDR3 region is CASRPPGNTEAFF. In nucleotides, the CDR3 is TGCGCCAGCAGGCCCCCTGGGAACACTGAAGCTTTCTTT.

For the CDR3, the DNA is TGTGCCAGCACCCAGGACACCGGGGGCTACACCTTC. Its protein product is CASTQDTGGYTF. The V call is TRBV6-1, the J call TRBJ1-2, with a possible D match to TRBD1 (5 bases). The CDR3 runs to 12 residues. V lost 7 bases to trimming and J lost 8 bases, with 14 bases between them. Germline V CDR1 and CDR2: MNHNS, SASEGT.

The chain combines TRBV2 with TRBJ2-7; 10 bases are shared with TRBD2. The V gene's germline CDR1 is SNHLY and CDR2 FYNNEI. With 9 bases clipped from V and 5 bases from J, the junction kept 10 bases outside the gene matches. This CDR3 region has 14 residues. CDR3: CASKAGGLRDEQYF. The CDR3 DNA is TGTGCCAGTAAAGCGGGAGGGCTTCGGGACGAGCAGTACTTC.

V is TRBV7-9 and J is TRBJ2-3; D gene unclear. The V gene's germline CDR1 is SEHNR and CDR2 FQNEAQ (reference sequence). Trimming took off 0 bases at V and 2 bases at J, with 6 bases between the two ends. CDR3 length: 14 amino acids. CDR3 region: CASSLAHITDTQYF. The CDR3 bases are TGTGCCAGCAGCTTAGCGCACATCACAGATACGCAGTATTTT.

The genes are TRBV21-1 and TRBJ2-7; TRBD1 is the table's D call, not checked against the DNA. TRBV21-1 is described as a pseudogene. The CDR3 is made up of 11 amino acids. CDR3 sequence (DNA): TGTGCCAGCAGCATCTGGACAGGACCTAACTTC. Protein: CASSIWTGPNF.

The J gene is TRBJ2-7, the V gene TRBV7-9, with TRBD1 as a possible D gene (6 bases). Germline V CDR1 and CDR2: SEHNR, FQNEAQ (reference sequence). The CDR3 consists of 14 residues. Trimming removed 5 bases from V and 5 bases from J, with 16 bases in between. CDR3 DNA sequence: TGTGCCAGCAGCCCAGGCTTGGGGGCCCACGAGCAGTACTTC. Protein sequence: CASSPGLGAHEQYF.

The rearrangement links TRBV28 to TRBJ1-6; unclear D gene. The germline V and J ends were trimmed by 1 base and 4 bases, with 11 bases remaining between them. The CDR3 length is 16 residues. The germline V gene encodes CDR1 MDHEN and CDR2 SYDVKM. CDR3 amino acids: CASSLYGRRYNSPLHF. In nucleotides, the CDR3 is TGTGCCAGCAGTTTATACGGCAGAAGATATAATTCACCCCTCCACTTT.